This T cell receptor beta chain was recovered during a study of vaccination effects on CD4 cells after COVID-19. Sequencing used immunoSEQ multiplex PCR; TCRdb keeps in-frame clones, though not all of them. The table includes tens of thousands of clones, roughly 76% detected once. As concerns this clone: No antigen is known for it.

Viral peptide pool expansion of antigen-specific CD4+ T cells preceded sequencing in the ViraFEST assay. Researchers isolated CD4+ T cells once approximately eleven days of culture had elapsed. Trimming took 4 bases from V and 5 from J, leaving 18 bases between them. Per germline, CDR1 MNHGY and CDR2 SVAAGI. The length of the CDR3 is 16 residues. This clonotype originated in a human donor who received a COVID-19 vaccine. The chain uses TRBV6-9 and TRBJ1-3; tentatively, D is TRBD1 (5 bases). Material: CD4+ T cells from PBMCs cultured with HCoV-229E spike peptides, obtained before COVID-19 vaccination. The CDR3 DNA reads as TGTGCCAGCAGTTCCCATCCCGGGACGCATAGAAACACCATATATTTT. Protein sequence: CASSSHPGTHRNTIYF.